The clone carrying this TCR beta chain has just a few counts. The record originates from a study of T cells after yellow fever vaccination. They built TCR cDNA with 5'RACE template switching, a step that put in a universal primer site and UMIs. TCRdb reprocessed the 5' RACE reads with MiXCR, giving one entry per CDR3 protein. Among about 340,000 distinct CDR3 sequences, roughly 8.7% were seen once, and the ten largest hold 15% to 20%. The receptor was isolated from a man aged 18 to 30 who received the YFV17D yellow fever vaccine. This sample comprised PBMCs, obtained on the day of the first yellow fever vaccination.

CDR3 sequence reads: CASSTGAGAAQYF. CDR3 nucleotide sequence: TGTGCCAGCAGTACAGGGGCCGGGGCCGCGCAGTATTTT. This sequence joins TRBV7-9 and TRBJ2-3, with 7 positions matching TRBD1. Per germline, CDR1 SEHNR and CDR2 FQNEAQ (reference sequence). The junction had 10 bases not matched to a gene; V was cut back by 6 bases and J by 10 bases. The CDR3 totals 13 residues.